This record looks at one T cell receptor beta chain sequence and its context. The sample comes from a study of control samples from healthy donors and cancer patients. V dropped 1 base and J dropped 10 bases, with 5 bases sitting between them. The CDR3 is 12 residues long. Germline CDR1 SGHTA, CDR2 FQGNSA. Clones were sequenced by immunoSEQ multiplex PCR, and TCRdb holds only the in-frame ones, with some missing. There are 130,000 or so clones in the sample; about 87% occur only once, and 12% lies in the top ten. This sequence was found in a man aged 25-45 years in good health. The specimen sequenced was blood. The chain couples TRBV7-2 to TRBJ1-6; D perhaps matches TRBD1 (5 bases). This CDR3 is CASSLGGSPLHF. For the CDR3, the DNA is TGTGCCAGCAGCTTAGGGGGCTCACCCCTCCACTTT.